The following is a T cell receptor (beta chain) sequence with its context. Its target antigen remains unknown. At the junction V is shortened by 4 bases and J by 6 bases; bases outside the gene matches: 3. Measured from the cysteine to the phenylalanine, the CDR3 is 14 residues long. Only the CDR3 part of the read is kept: 42 bases, read in frame from the first base. The CDR1 and CDR2 encoded by the germline V gene are SGDLS and YYNGEE. The data stem from a study of cytomegalovirus exposure and HLA in healthy donors (dated by TCRdb to the late 2010s). With respect to the entire study: According to an earlier analysis of a few hundred of the donors, some 180 million T cells yielded 95 million to 140 million unique TCR beta sequences and 250 to 350 Gb of sequence data. An earlier analysis of approximately 500 of the donors applied high-throughput TCR beta sequencing to assess whether each TCR beta V gene segment acted as functional or pseudogenic. Rather than using new phenotypic data, the later analysis identified candidate immune exposures from TCR beta sequences and from how often those sequences occurred across donors. Both class I and class II loci were covered by HLA typing, at four-digit resolution. High-throughput TCR immunosequencing, statistical association of individual TCRs with disease status, and machine learning were combined to predict cytomegalovirus infection status. An early release covering approximately 600 HLA-typed donors comprised around 300 gigabases of sequencing data and around 80 million unique TCR sequences. All discovery cohort repertoires had been generated on a single sequencing platform. Among around 400 genotyped donors of the cohort, an average of about 240,000 unique TCR beta nucleotide sequences was sequenced per donor, of which 15% to 20% were non-productive. Typing coverage varied by locus: about 629-640 donors for A, B, C, DRB1 and DQB1; 522 for DQA1; some 610 for DPA1; around 490 for DPB1. Four or five DR-DQ haplotypes were handled as single units for association and clustering because linkage in the cohort was strong. Using immunosequencing, the study profiled T cell repertoires from roughly 650 subjects and related those repertoires to cytomegalovirus serostatus. Genome-wide SNP genotypes for about three fifths of the roughly 700 donors were used in a later genetic analysis, which treated that subset as a discovery cohort. The study aimed to test whether signatures of past pathogen exposure could be identified by cataloging public T cell receptors. Besides the first cohort of more than 650 subjects, a separate validation cohort made up of 120 different subjects was used. The genetic ancestry cluster associated with self-reported Caucasian donors included over 80% of the 398 genotyped donors. Donor age, sex, ethnicity and CMV serostatus were compiled together with the repertoire data. A later analysis re-examined previously published TCR beta repertoires from 610 or so donors and added high-resolution HLA genotyping to investigate patterns of TCR occurrence.

General conclusions and limits of the study: This cohort had only TCR beta chains sequenced, and the lack of alpha or paired-chain data limited which features could be detected. Linkage disequilibrium might explain the correlated functional status among segregating V segments, but an unknown experimental factor could not be excluded. Most TCR sequences were observed very rarely across donors, whereas some public TCRs were present in many individuals. The study listed 150 to 200 TCR beta chains as associated with cytomegalovirus. When HLA alleles, especially DR and DQ, strongly co-occurred, attributing TCR associations to individual alleles was difficult. In both the original and validation cohorts, the classifier was reported to diagnose cytomegalovirus status with high specificity and sensitivity. According to a later analysis, most CMV-associated TCR beta chains appeared to be HLA-restricted, and the HLA associations seemed to be driven largely by CMV exposure. Roughly uniform sequencing depth across donors was assumed in presence/absence analyses, although this assumption may not hold. Because the 87-base-pair reads could not distinguish some IMGT-functional V segments, including TRBV6-2 and TRBV6-3, those segments were excluded. In vitro tests confirmed that three of the cytomegalovirus-associated TCR beta chains recognize cytomegalovirus antigens. In a later analysis, several top co-occurrence clusters were reported to appear linked to parvovirus B19, influenza, CMV and Epstein-Barr virus. The earlier analysis of approximately 590 of the donors excluded about 16 rarely observed V segments, including chromosome 9 orphons, because counts were too low. A further reported finding was that TCR beta sequences accurately predicted the HLA-A and HLA-B alleles for most subjects in the first cohort. V-gene and J-gene trimming of TCR beta chains was associated with a missense DCLRE1C variant in a later genetic analysis, and the association was replicated in an independent cohort. In an earlier analysis of some 550 of the donors, most TCR beta V segments were observed in productive rearrangements about 90% or about 30% of the time, broadly matching IMGT annotations. In a later analysis, HLA-associated TCR beta chains were found to be more clonally expanded and to have lower generation probabilities than equally common non-associated chains. According to a later analysis, TCR association rates differed among HLA loci, with DRB1 alleles showing the most associated TCRs and HLA-C alleles showing the fewest. A later analysis associated about 17,000 TCR beta sequences with specific HLA alleles at a false discovery rate of 0.05. Because HLA typing was missing for some donors at each locus, association tests included only the typed subset. A cluster of highly shared sequence variants was judged likely to be a technical artifact of the sequencing pipeline. The authors suggested that the approach could potentially be generalized to other disease states and immunological phenotypes. A later genetic analysis reported fewer N-insertions in productive TCRs among donors in an Asian-associated ancestry cluster than the roughly 700-donor mean. The only immune exposure information available for the cohort was CMV serostatus.

Libraries were made using the immunoSEQ multiplex PCR assay. The multiplex PCR relied on a mix of 60 forward primers for TCR Vbeta segments and 13 reverse primers for TCR Jbeta segments. The CDR3 region of rearranged TCR beta genes was amplified from genomic DNA with a multiplex PCR assay. On the Illumina HiSeq System, the amplified TCR beta libraries were sequenced as 87-base-pair reads. The original methods were these. In a later analysis, tens of millions of unique TCR beta chains were counted across the 650 to 750 repertoires, and roughly 11 million of these chains were shared by at least two donors. Raw reads were error-corrected and collapsed into unique sequences by a nearest-neighbor algorithm in which closely related sequences were merged to remove PCR and sequencing errors. CDR3 sequences were aligned to IMGT reference sequences to assign V, D and J gene segments. For a sequence to be retained, a match of at least six nucleotides to both a V gene segment and a J gene segment was required. A rearrangement counted as productive if the CDR3 had no stop codons and remained in frame with V and J, and every other rearrangement counted as non-productive. Following IMGT convention, CDR3 was defined as the stretch from the second conserved V-encoded cysteine to the conserved J-encoded phenylalanine. In an earlier analysis of more than 550 of the donors, sequences lacking an unambiguous match to a single V gene segment were excluded. In an earlier analysis of more than 500 of the donors, a V segment was called functional when productive rearrangements were above 56.7%, and segregating when the standard deviation between donors exceeded 5%. A statistical classification framework was built to diagnose cytomegalovirus status from the catalog of TCR beta chain sequences. A later analysis assigned V and J genes by comparing TCR nucleotide sequences with IMGT/GENE-DB human TR gene sequences. Using the TCRdist pipeline, a later analysis assigned CDR3 sequences along with most-parsimonious VDJ recombination scenarios. In a later analysis, each TCR beta chain was defined by its CDR3 amino acid sequence together with its V-gene family, and reads without a unique V-gene family were excluded. As a way to deal with suspected cross-contamination and a sequencing artifact, a later analysis dropped nearly 600 nucleotide sequences that were highly shared and had low generation probability. In a later analysis, a clonal expansion index was calculated for each public chain from normalized within-repertoire ranks of inferred template counts. Generation probabilities in a later analysis came from a VDJ recombination model fitted to out-of-frame rearrangements, and those results were checked against IGoR. Hypergeometric tests were used in a later analysis to score TCR-TCR, TCR-HLA and TCR-CMV co-occurrence, with a repertoire-size bias correction applied to the TCR pairs. False discovery rates were estimated in a later analysis by permuting HLA or CMV assignments 20 times. In a later analysis, co-occurring TCRs were grouped using DBSCAN, with TCRdist sequence similarity added in when clustering inside HLA-allele-positive subsets. Repertoires with fewer than 30,000 or more than 120,000 public chains were left out of co-occurrence clustering, as were a handful of repertoires with anomalous nucleotide sharing. TCRdb retrieved this table from immuneACCESS and kept in-frame rearrangements only. Not all clones are present; in checked studies, unresolved V genes account for under half, and no reason is known for the remainder. The V and J calls and the clone size are those of that table, but D and trimming were determined from the DNA. The table held for this sample gives roughly 72,000 clones. 3% to 4% of the sample goes to the ten largest clones.

The cohort comprised 670 or so healthy bone marrow donors. At the time of sampling, every cohort member was nominally healthy, though immune exposures that went unrecorded were likely present. The donor tested CMV seropositive and was one of the 289 seropositive cohort members. Each donor provided a peripheral blood sample, and peripheral blood mononuclear cells were used for TCR beta sequencing. The Qiagen DNeasy Blood Extraction Kit was used to extract genomic DNA from the blood cell samples. The chain couples TRBV9 to TRBJ2-7, and 14 junctional nucleotides match TRBD2. The origin of this receptor is a man aged 18 to 30 in good health and CMV-seropositive. Sequencing was performed on PBMCs. For the CDR3, the sequence is CASSPGTSGGEQYF. The nucleotide sequence is given as TGTGCCAGCAGCCCCGGGACTAGCGGGGGCGAGCAGTACTTC.